Listed here are 26 T cell receptor beta chains from one sample, sequenced in a study of CD8 T cells in ankylosing spondylitis. One entry per CDR3 protein, called by TCRdb with MiXCR from the 5' RACE reads. The data contain 300,000 to 350,000 distinct CDR3 sequences, less than 25% of them seen just once; the ten biggest clones take up roughly 3.4%. The sequenced sample was blood, either unsorted or a sorted T cell fraction (not recorded which). All receptors come from a female donor with ankylosing spondylitis or in good health (not recorded which).

This chain uses TRBV2 with TRBJ2-1; 7 nucleotides agree with TRBD2. Germline trimming cut 5 bases from V and 10 bases from J; bases unmatched to any gene: 8. From germline, CDR1 is SNHLY and CDR2 FYNNEI. This CDR3 is built from 13 residues. CDR3 in amino acids: CASSREGLREQFF. In DNA form, the CDR3 reads TGTGCCAGCAGTAGGGAGGGCCTTCGAGAGCAGTTCTTC.

The chain has TRBV29-1 and TRBJ2-5; D may be TRBD1 (5 bases). CDR3 length equals 12 residues. The germline V and J ends were trimmed by 8 bases and 2 bases, with 12 bases remaining between them. CDR1 and CDR2 from the germline V gene are SQVTM and ANQGSEA. This CDR3 is CSSRKGQETQYF. The CDR3 nucleotides are TGCAGCTCGCGGAAGGGGCAAGAGACCCAGTACTTC.

The rearrangement joins TRBV20-1 to TRBJ1-5; TRBD1 might be the D (6 bases). V gave up 1 base and J gave up 5 bases, with 18 bases separating them. The germline CDR1 and CDR2 sequences are DFQATT and SNEGSKA (reference sequence). The CDR3 has 16 amino acids. This CDR3 is CSARAAERGGYQPQHF. The CDR3 DNA follows: TGCAGTGCTAGAGCGGCAGAAAGGGGGGGATATCAGCCCCAGCATTTT.

The count of this clonotype is one. This rearrangement joins TRBV20-1 to TRBJ1-1; possibly TRBD1 for D (6 bases). There are 14 residues in the CDR3. CDR1 and CDR2 from the germline V gene are DFQATT and SNEGSKA (reference sequence). Deletions cut 6 bases from V and 1 base from J, with 15 bases between. In nucleotides, the CDR3 is TGCAGTGCCCTATTGGGGACACCGAACACTGAAGCTTTCTTT. As protein: CSALLGTPNTEAFF.

This clonotype was seen at least ten times. The rearrangement links TRBV3-1 to TRBJ2-1, with no clear D. The V and J ends lost 2 bases and 2 bases respectively, with 16 bases between them. Germline V CDR1 and CDR2: LGHDT, YNNKEL (reference sequence). This CDR3 contains 17 residues. Here the CDR3 DNA reads TGTGCCAGCAGCCAAAACTTGGTTGAACGCCCCTACAATGAGCAGTTCTTC. It encodes CASSQNLVERPYNEQFF.

A single count supports this clonotype. The chain is built from TRBV4-2 and TRBJ2-7; tentatively, D is TRBD2 (7 bases). Germline CDR1 reads LGHNA; CDR2 reads YNFKEQ. Between the trimmed V and J ends, which lost 0 bases and 2 bases, there was a span of 14 bases. CDR3 size: 16 residues. CDR3 nucleotides: TGTGCCAGCAGCCAAGATGGCGGGGGCACCCCCTACGAGCAGTACTTC. It codes for CASSQDGGGTPYEQYF.

V and J are TRBV7-2 and TRBJ1-2, with TRBD1 matching over 7 bases. V lost 1 base and J lost 4; bases outside the gene matches: 3. The germline V gene encodes CDR1 SGHTA and CDR2 FQGNSA. CDR3 length: 14 residues. Here the CDR3 reads CASSLEQGRYGYTF. CDR3 DNA sequence: TGTGCCAGCAGCTTAGAACAGGGGCGCTATGGCTACACCTTC.

J is TRBJ2-5 and V is TRBV6-2 or TRBV6-3; 9 bases line up with TRBD1. Per germline, CDR1 MNHEY and CDR2 SVGEGT. With 6 bases clipped from V and 6 bases from J, the junction kept 11 bases outside the gene matches. This CDR3 is 15 amino acids long. The CDR3 DNA sequence: TGTGCCAGCAGCACCAAGGGACAGGGTGTTAAGACCCAGTACTTC. It codes for CASSTKGQGVKTQYF.

The chain combines TRBV5-5 with TRBJ2-3; weak D call: TRBD1 (5 bases). In germline, CDR1 is SGHKS, CDR2 YYEKEE (reference sequence). Trimming removed 5 bases at V and 6 bases at J, with 25 bases between. The CDR3 contains 17 residues. Here the CDR3 DNA reads TGTGCCAGCAGTTTTCGCCTAAATCAGGGTGCTGTGGATACGCAGTATTTT. Encoded protein: CASSFRLNQGAVDTQYF.

This clonotype showed up just a few times. The rearrangement uses TRBV21-1 and TRBJ2-7; the DNA was not compared with TRBD2, the D call given in the table. TRBV21-1 is reported as a pseudogene. The CDR3 runs 17 residues. CDR3 in amino acids: CASKGPPGTLSDYEQYF. The CDR3 coding sequence is TGTGCCAGCAAAGGGCCGCCAGGAACCTTATCGGACTACGAGCAGTACTTC.

This clonotype was recorded a few times. The chain combines TRBV15 with TRBJ2-4; 7 bases fit TRBD2. Per the germline V gene, CDR1 is LNHNV and CDR2 is YYDKDF (reference sequence). The trim removed 0 bases at V and 7 bases at J, leaving 6 bases unmatched. CDR3 size: 15 residues. The CDR3 DNA reads as TGTGCCACCAGCAGAGATCCCGGGGAGGGGAACATTCAGTACTTC. Its protein product is CATSRDPGEGNIQYF.

As DNA, the CDR3 is TGTGCCAGCAGTTTTGGGAGGGACGAGCAGTACTTC. It encodes CASSFGRDEQYF. V and J are TRBV28 and TRBJ2-7; 7 bases are shared with TRBD2. This CDR3 region has 12 residues. CDR1 is MDHEN and CDR2 is SYDVKM in the germline V gene. Germline trimming cut 3 bases from V and 5 bases from J; bases unmatched to any gene: 1.

J is TRBJ1-1 and V is TRBV7-2; 11 bases are shared with TRBD1. The CDR3 spans 17 residues. The V gene's germline CDR1 is SGHTA and CDR2 FQGNSA. V was clipped by 5 bases and J by 2 bases; unmatched bases: 10. CDR3 DNA sequence: TGTGCCAGCAGCACCAGGACAGGGGGCGCTTTAAACACTGAAGCTTTCTTT. It codes for CASSTRTGGALNTEAFF. Complete variable domain (other parts from reference TRBV7-2 and TRBJ1-1): GAGVSQSPSNKVTEKGKDVELRCDPISGHTALYWYRQSLGQGLEFLIYFQGNSAPDKSGLPSDRFSAERTGGSVSTLTIQRTQQEDSAVYLCASSTRTGGALNTEAFFGQGTRLTVV.

The sample holds a few counts of this clonotype. V and J are TRBV6-2 or TRBV6-3 and TRBJ2-7, with a possible D match to TRBD2 (5 bases). Germline assignment: CDR1 MNHEY and CDR2 SVGEGT. This CDR3 is 13 amino acids long. V gave up 1 base and J gave up 6 bases, with 10 bases separating them. The CDR3 coding sequence is TGTGCCAGCAGTTACTACCTAGCCGCCGAGCAGTACTTC. Amino acids: CASSYYLAAEQYF.

This chain uses TRBV20-1 with TRBJ2-5; D possibly uses TRBD1 or TRBD2 (5 bases each). Looked up from germline, CDR1 is DFQATT and CDR2 is SNEGSKA (reference sequence). Deletions cut 5 bases from V and 0 bases from J, with 22 bases between. The CDR3 length is 17 residues. The CDR3 DNA sequence: TGCAGTGCTCACGGACGGACTCAGGGTTGGTACCAAGAGACCCAGTACTTC. Encoded protein: CSAHGRTQGWYQETQYF.

This clonotype was found a few times. This chain links TRBV15 with TRBJ2-3, with 10 bases lining up with TRBD2. V trimming: 0 bases; J trimming: 11 bases; junction bases outside the gene matches: 8. The CDR3 runs to 15 residues. Germline CDR1 LNHNV, CDR2 YYDKDF (reference sequence). The CDR3 nucleotides are TGTGCCACCAGCAGAGATAAGTTCGGACTAGCGGAGCAGTATTTT. Encoded protein: CATSRDKFGLAEQYF.

This clonotype was detected only a few times. The rearrangement links TRBV6-1 to TRBJ2-3; maybe TRBD2 (5 bases). Deletions cut 5 bases from V and 1 base from J, with 10 bases between. Germline-derived CDR1 and CDR2 are MNHNS and SASEGT. CDR3 length: 14 residues. The CDR3, as DNA: TGTGCCAGCAGTCAGGCCGGGGGCACAGATACGCAGTATTTT. Protein product: CASSQAGGTDTQYF.

The J gene is TRBJ2-7, the V gene TRBV7-7; TRBD2 aligns across 7 bases. This CDR3 contains 15 residues. Looked up from germline, CDR1 is SSHAT and CDR2 is FNYEAQ (reference sequence). The ends lost 5 bases at V and 0 bases at J; junction bases unmatched: 7. This CDR3 is CASSHGLGSSYEQYF. The CDR3 bases are TGTGCCAGCAGCCACGGACTAGGGAGCTCCTACGAGCAGTACTTC.

This clonotype was recorded only once. The chain uses TRBV20-1 and TRBJ2-7; D perhaps matches TRBD1 (6 bases). The CDR3 spans 12 residues. Germline lookup yields CDR1 DFQATT and CDR2 SNEGSKA (reference sequence). Trimming left V 7 bases short and J 3 bases short, with 13 bases between. CDR3 coding DNA: TGCAGTGTCTGGCAGGGGAGCTACGAGCAGTACTTC. Amino acids: CSVWQGSYEQYF.

This clonotype was counted a few times. This rearrangement joins TRBV30 to TRBJ1-6, with D unclear. The germline V and J ends were trimmed by 4 bases and 7 bases, with 11 bases remaining between them. Germline CDR1 reads GTSNPN; CDR2 reads SVGIG (reference sequence). This CDR3 comprises 13 residues. The CDR3, as DNA: TGTGCCTGGATGGCGGGAGGGAATTCACCCCTCCACTTT. Residues: CAWMAGGNSPLHF.

The chain couples TRBV20-1 to TRBJ1-6, with D perhaps matching TRBD1 (5 bases). This CDR3 is 12 amino acids long. Trimming took 0 bases from V and 9 from J, leaving 6 bases between them. Per the germline V gene, CDR1 is DFQATT and CDR2 is SNEGSKA (reference sequence). CDR3 nucleotide sequence: TGCAGTGCTAGAGATCAGGGTTCACCCCTCCACTTT. It codes for CSARDQGSPLHF.

This clonotype has just a few counts. The chain links TRBV2 to TRBJ2-5; no definite D call. This CDR3 spans 11 amino acids. From germline, CDR1 is SNHLY and CDR2 FYNNEI. Trimming took off 6 bases at V and 4 bases at J, with 6 bases between the two ends. CDR3 loop: CASSTLETQYF. The CDR3 coding sequence is TGTGCCAGCAGCACCTTAGAGACCCAGTACTTC.

This clonotype was found a few times. V usage is TRBV19 and J usage is TRBJ2-7; D gene uncertain. The germline V and J ends were trimmed by 3 bases and 6 bases, with 15 bases remaining between them. CDR1 and CDR2 from the germline V gene are LNHDA and SQIVND (reference sequence). CDR3 length: 14 amino acids. The CDR3 loop reads CASSMRQESREQYF. The CDR3 nucleotides are TGTGCCAGTAGTATGAGGCAGGAATCCCGCGAGCAGTACTTC.

This clonotype was seen a few times. J is TRBJ1-1 and V is TRBV29-1; no reliable D call. In germline, CDR1 is SQVTM, CDR2 ANQGSEA. The germline V and J ends were trimmed by 5 bases and 1 base, with 14 bases remaining between them. There are 14 residues in the CDR3. CDR3: CSVKLGRPNTEAFF. CDR3 nucleotide sequence: TGCAGCGTTAAACTAGGACGGCCGAACACTGAAGCTTTCTTT.

This clonotype has only a few counts. The V call is TRBV7-3, the J call TRBJ2-1, with 7 positions matching TRBD1. This CDR3 spans 13 amino acids. Per germline, CDR1 SGHTA and CDR2 FQGTGA. V trimming: 3 bases; J trimming: 5 bases; junction bases outside the gene matches: 1. The CDR3 DNA reads TGTGCCAGCAGCTTGGGACAGAACAATGAGCAGTTCTTC. The encoded protein is CASSLGQNNEQFF.

The chain combines TRBV12-3 or TRBV12-4 with TRBJ2-1; tentatively, D is TRBD1 (6 bases). This CDR3 is 15 amino acids long. V was trimmed by 5 bases and J by 7 bases, leaving 18 bases between them. CDR3 sequence: CASSASGVVGNEQFF. DNA for the CDR3: TGTGCCAGCAGTGCATCAGGGGTGGTTGGGAATGAGCAGTTCTTC.